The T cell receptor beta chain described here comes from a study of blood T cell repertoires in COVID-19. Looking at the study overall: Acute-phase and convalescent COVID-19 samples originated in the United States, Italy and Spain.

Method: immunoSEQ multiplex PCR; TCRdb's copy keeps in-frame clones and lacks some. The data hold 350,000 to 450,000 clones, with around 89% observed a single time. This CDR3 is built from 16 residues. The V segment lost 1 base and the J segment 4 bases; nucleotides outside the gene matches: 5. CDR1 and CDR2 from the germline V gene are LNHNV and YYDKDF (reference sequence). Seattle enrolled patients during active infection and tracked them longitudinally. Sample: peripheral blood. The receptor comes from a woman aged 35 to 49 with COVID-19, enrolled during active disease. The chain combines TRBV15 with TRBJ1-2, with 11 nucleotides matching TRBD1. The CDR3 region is CATSRGTGGAVYGYTF. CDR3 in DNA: TGTGCCACCAGCAGAGGGACAGGGGGCGCAGTCTATGGCTACACCTTC.